This entry concerns a single TCR beta chain. Germline V gene lookup returns CDR1 MGHRA and CDR2 YSYEKL. The CDR3 is 14 residues long. Trimming took off 0 bases at V and 2 bases at J, with 8 bases between the two ends. TCRdb reprocessed the 5' RACE reads via MiXCR and lists one record per CDR3 protein. The repertoire has about 49,000 distinct CDR3 sequences, 12% of them found once; the top ten carry about 2.7%. The entry originates in a study of early T cells in non-severe SARS-CoV-2 infection. The chain uses TRBV4-1 and TRBJ2-7; D is unresolved. The specimen was whole blood, collected at baseline. This clonotype was sampled from an adult who was a healthcare worker with PCR-confirmed SARS-CoV-2 infection or an uninfected control (not recorded which). CDR3 sequence (DNA): TGCGCCAGCAGCCAAGAGGGATCTACCTACGAGCAGTACTTC. Translation gives CASSQEGSTYEQYF.